This T cell receptor beta chain derives from a study of early T cells in non-severe SARS-CoV-2 infection. Study-wide background: Chains were not paired, and sequencing was done on bulk RNA from unsorted whole blood.

As part of library construction, unique molecular identifiers were attached to individual cDNA molecules. Via MiXCR, TCRdb re-called the 5' RACE reads, giving one row per CDR3 protein. The table has tens of thousands of distinct CDR3 sequences, roughly 9.7% seen once. As regards this clonotype: Its antigen is currently unknown.

Looked up from germline, CDR1 is ENHRY and CDR2 is SYGVKD. The CDR3 runs 13 residues. Trimming cost V 6 bases and J 4 bases; bases outside gene matches: 2. Study-level results: Sequences matched to VDJdb favored anti-spike CD8 responses, while private and CD4 specificities were missed.

The sample comprised whole blood. The clonotype comes from an adult who was a healthcare worker with PCR-confirmed SARS-CoV-2 infection or an uninfected control (not recorded which). The V gene is TRBV10-3, the J gene TRBJ1-1; 10 bases fit TRBD1. CDR3 sequence: CAIRTGGITEAFF. Written as DNA, the CDR3 is TGTGCCATCAGGACAGGGGGCATCACTGAAGCTTTCTTT.